This T cell receptor beta chain emerged from a study of human T cells and chemical hapten exposure. The time point denotes: patch test 1, 2 weeks after DPC sensitization. Stated treatment: therapeutic diphenylcyclopropenone sensitization with weekly scalp DPC. From whole blood left unfractionated, total RNA was extracted. Individual cDNA molecules received unique molecular identifiers in the library. MiXCR, run by TCRdb on the RACE reads, gives a single entry per CDR3 protein. The repertoire has about 380,000 distinct CDR3 sequences, approximately 5.1% of them found once; the top ten carry under 2.5%. With respect to this clonotype: Its antigen remains unknown.

Between the trimmed V and J ends, which lost 0 bases and 8 bases, there was a span of 13 bases. Per germline, CDR1 DFQATT and CDR2 SNEGSKA (reference sequence). The CDR3 totals 13 residues. The study's findings and limits: The formation of large CDR3 similarity clusters by expanded TCRs significantly exceeded that of controls. There was alopecia in the donors, so their immune response may differ from that of healthy people.

The V and J genes are TRBV20-1 and TRBJ1-1; D is possibly TRBD1 (6 bases). The material was whole blood, obtained in connection with sensitization to the hapten diphenylcyclopropenone (DPC). This sequence originates from a woman between 50 and 59 years old with alopecia areata. Some clones in this sample may be carry-over from other donors' samples. The CDR3 DNA reads TGCAGTGCTAGAGATAGGGGGGAGGCGGAAGCTTTCTTT. Translating gives CSARDRGEAEAFF.